The following is a T cell receptor (beta chain) sequence with its context. The antigen is unknown. With random hexamers, reverse transcription was performed on about 0.5 to 1 ug of RNA. Via MiXCR, TCRdb re-called the immunoSEQ multiplex PCR reads, giving one row per CDR3 protein. In the table there are tens of thousands of distinct CDR3 sequences, around 94% of which are singletons. This sample was included in a study of CD8 T cells in Susac syndrome. General study results and limits: Where Susac syndrome CD4+ T cell repertoires were concerned, no clonal expansion was evident.

Per the germline V gene, CDR1 is LGHNA and CDR2 is YNFKEQ. With 0 bases clipped from V and 0 bases from J, the junction kept 1 base outside the gene matches. The CDR3 is 16 amino acids. The source of this sequence is a human donor with Susac syndrome. V and J are TRBV4-2 and TRBJ2-1; 8 nucleotides agree with TRBD2. Sequencing was done on a sample of CD4+ T cells from PBMCs. The CDR3 sequence: CASSQEGTSSYNEQFF. DNA of the CDR3: TGTGCCAGCAGCCAAGAGGGGACTAGCTCCTACAATGAGCAGTTCTTC.